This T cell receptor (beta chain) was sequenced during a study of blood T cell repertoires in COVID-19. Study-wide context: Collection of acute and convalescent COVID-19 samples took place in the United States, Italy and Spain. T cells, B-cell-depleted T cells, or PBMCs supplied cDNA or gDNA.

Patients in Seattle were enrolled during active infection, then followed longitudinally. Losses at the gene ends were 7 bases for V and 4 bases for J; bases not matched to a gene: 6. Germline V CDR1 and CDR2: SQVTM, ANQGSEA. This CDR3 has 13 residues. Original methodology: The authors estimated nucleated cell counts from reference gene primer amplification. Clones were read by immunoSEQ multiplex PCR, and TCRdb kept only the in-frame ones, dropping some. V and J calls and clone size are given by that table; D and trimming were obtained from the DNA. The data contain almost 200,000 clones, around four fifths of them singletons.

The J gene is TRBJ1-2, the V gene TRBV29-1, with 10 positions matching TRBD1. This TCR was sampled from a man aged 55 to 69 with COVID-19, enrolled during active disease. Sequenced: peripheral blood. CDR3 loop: CSARGQGPYGYTF. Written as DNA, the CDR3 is TGCAGCGCTAGGGGACAGGGGCCCTATGGCTACACCTTC.